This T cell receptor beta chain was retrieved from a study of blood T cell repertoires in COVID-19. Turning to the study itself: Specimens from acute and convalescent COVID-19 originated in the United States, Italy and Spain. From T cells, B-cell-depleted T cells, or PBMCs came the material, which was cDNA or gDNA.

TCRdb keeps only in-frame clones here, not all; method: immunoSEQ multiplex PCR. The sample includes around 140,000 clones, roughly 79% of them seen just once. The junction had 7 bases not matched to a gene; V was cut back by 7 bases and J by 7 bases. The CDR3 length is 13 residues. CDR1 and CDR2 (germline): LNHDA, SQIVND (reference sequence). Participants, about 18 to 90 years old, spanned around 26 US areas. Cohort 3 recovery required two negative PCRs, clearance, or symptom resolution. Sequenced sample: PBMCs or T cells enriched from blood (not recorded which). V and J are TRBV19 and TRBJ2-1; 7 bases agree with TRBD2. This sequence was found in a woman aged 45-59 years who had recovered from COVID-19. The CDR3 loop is CASKVGGGNEQFF. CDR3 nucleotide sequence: TGTGCCAGTAAGGTTGGCGGGGGTAATGAGCAGTTCTTC.